These 28 T cell receptor beta chains originate from one sample sequenced in a study of response to subunit inactivated influenza vaccine. In TCRdb, the RT-PCR reads were re-called with MiXCR into one record per CDR3 protein. Of about 530,000 distinct CDR3 sequences listed, 10% to 15% are singletons. This sample comprised PBMCs from blood, obtained roughly 47 days after vaccination. These receptors originate from a man aged 45-65 years who received an inactivated influenza vaccine.

V and J are TRBV20-1 and TRBJ2-1; D is uncertain. The CDR3 spans 12 residues. CDR1 is DFQATT and CDR2 is SNEGSKA in the germline V gene (reference sequence). The germline V and J ends were trimmed by 3 bases and 6 bases, with 9 bases remaining between them. CDR3 residues: CSASRHSNEQFF. The CDR3 bases are TGCAGTGCTAGCCGGCACAGCAATGAGCAGTTCTTC.

There are a few counts of this clonotype. The chain joins TRBV4-3 to TRBJ2-6; D is undetermined. This CDR3 is 15 amino acids long. Germline V gene data show CDR1 as LGHNA and CDR2 as YSLEER. The V gene lost 6 bases and the J gene lost 3 bases, with 12 bases spanning the gap. CDR3 protein: CASSSDPFGANVLTF. The CDR3 DNA reads TGCGCCAGCAGTTCCGACCCCTTTGGGGCCAACGTCCTGACTTTC.

The chain recombines TRBV11-3 with TRBJ2-1, with D uncertain. Per germline, CDR1 SGHNT and CDR2 YENEEA. V lost 0 bases, J lost 5 bases, and 11 bases lay in between. CDR3 length: 15 residues. The CDR3 here is CASSLDGLNNNEQFF. DNA for the CDR3: TGTGCCAGCAGCTTAGATGGGCTCAACAACAATGAGCAGTTCTTC.

The rearrangement links TRBV28 to TRBJ2-1; 11 bases line up with TRBD1. Trimming at V came to 7 bases and at J to 9 bases, leaving 8 bases not matched to a gene. Germline V gene sequence: CDR1 MDHEN, CDR2 SYDVKM. The CDR3 length is 14 residues. CDR3 residues: CASNPGDRGSEQFF. DNA for the CDR3: TGTGCCAGCAACCCGGGGGACAGGGGGAGTGAGCAGTTCTTC.

This clonotype occurred a few times. The rearrangement joins TRBV6-1 to TRBJ1-5, with D uncertain. The V end lost 2 bases, the J end lost 6 bases, and 8 bases lay between the germline ends. Germline V gene lookup returns CDR1 MNHNS and CDR2 SASEGT. The length of the CDR3 is 13 residues. The CDR3 loop is CASSEIVGQPQHF. The CDR3 nucleotides read TGTGCCAGCAGTGAAATAGTAGGTCAGCCCCAGCATTTT.

This clonotype was seen a handful of times. This chain joins TRBV6-2 or TRBV6-3 and TRBJ2-4; D may be TRBD1 (6 bases). V was clipped by 7 bases and J by 2 bases, with 12 bases between them. The CDR3 is made up of 14 amino acids. Germline values: CDR1 MNHEY, CDR2 SVGEGT. The CDR3 is CASTKTGTKNIQYF. The CDR3 DNA is TGTGCCAGCACCAAAACAGGGACCAAAAACATTCAGTACTTC.

The table lists this clonotype with a few counts. The genes are TRBV7-8 and TRBJ2-7; D may match TRBD1 or TRBD2 (5 bases each). CDR3 length: 13 amino acids. The V gene lost 6 bases and the J gene lost 4 bases, with 13 bases spanning the gap. Germline V gene sequence: CDR1 SGHVS, CDR2 FQNEAQ. The DNA of the CDR3 is TGTGCCAGCAGGTACCGGGACGGATACGAGCAGTACTTC. Encoded protein: CASRYRDGYEQYF. Looking up the rest from reference TRBV7-8 and TRBJ2-7 gives the full variable domain: GAGVSQSPRYKVAKRGQDVALRCDPISGHVSLFWYQQALGQGPEFLTYFQNEAQLDKSGLPSDRFFAERPEGSVSTLKIQRTQQEDSAVYLCASRYRDGYEQYFGPGTRLTVT.

The V and J genes are TRBV29-1 and TRBJ2-4; D might be TRBD1 (6 bases). Germline assignment: CDR1 SQVTM and CDR2 ANQGSEA. The V and J ends lost 0 bases and 9 bases respectively, with 15 bases between them. This CDR3 is built from 14 residues. CDR3 DNA: TGCAGCGTTGAAGAAGGCACAGGGACCGGCATTCAGTACTTC. Translating gives CSVEEGTGTGIQYF.

V usage is TRBV20-1 and J usage is TRBJ2-7; tentatively, D is TRBD1 (6 bases). Per the germline V gene, CDR1 is DFQATT and CDR2 is SNEGSKA (reference sequence). Between the trimmed V and J ends, which lost 7 bases and 7 bases, there was a span of 17 bases. This CDR3 has 12 amino acids. The CDR3 sequence: CSVVWAGVEQYF. CDR3 nucleotides: TGCAGTGTGGTATGGGCAGGGGTTGAGCAGTACTTC.

This clonotype was counted a few times. The V call is TRBV29-1, the J call TRBJ1-4, with a possible D match to TRBD1 (6 bases). The CDR3 runs to 15 residues. Per the germline V gene, CDR1 is SQVTM and CDR2 is ANQGSEA. V was clipped by 0 bases and J by 7 bases, with 15 bases between them. The CDR3 bases are TGCAGCGTTGAAGATCAGGACAGCGGTGGTGAAAAACTGTTTTTT. Residues: CSVEDQDSGGEKLFF.

This clonotype came up many times. The chain employs TRBV5-4 and TRBJ1-6, with D possibly being TRBD1 (5 bases). This CDR3 region has 16 residues. Trimming removed 4 bases at V and 4 bases at J, with 15 bases between. Germline V gives CDR1 SGHNT, CDR2 YYREEE (reference sequence). The DNA for the CDR3 is TGTGCCAGCAGCGAACCCGGGACGAGATATAATTCACCCCTCCACTTT. Residues: CASSEPGTRYNSPLHF.

The chain combines TRBV14 with TRBJ2-1; 13 bases are a match to TRBD2. This CDR3 is built from 16 residues. CDR1 and CDR2 (germline): SGHDN, FVKESK. V shed 4 bases and J 2 bases; nucleotides not matched to a gene: 2. In DNA, the CDR3 is TGTGCCAGCAGCCGCGGGACTAGCGGGACCTACAATGAGCAGTTCTTC. This gives the protein CASSRGTSGTYNEQFF.

CDR3 in amino acids: CASRQGTGVSPQHF. Written as DNA, the CDR3 is TGTGCCAGCAGACAAGGGACAGGAGTATCCCCCCAGCATTTT. The V and J genes are TRBV7-2 and TRBJ1-5; 8 bases align to TRBD1. The germline V gene encodes CDR1 SGHTA and CDR2 FQGNSA. This CDR3 is built from 14 residues. V lost 6 bases to trimming and J lost 10 bases; unmatched junction nucleotides: 11.

In its sample, this clonotype was seen many times. This sequence joins TRBV27 and TRBJ1-1, with TRBD1 as a possible D gene (6 bases). Trimming cost V 10 bases and J 1 base, with 22 bases left between them. From germline, CDR1 is MNHEY and CDR2 SMNVEV (reference sequence). This CDR3 is built from 16 residues. The DNA of the CDR3 is TGTGCCACCTTAAAGGGGGTGGGACGGAGGAACACTGAAGCTTTCTTT. It specifies CATLKGVGRRNTEAFF.

The J gene is TRBJ2-5, the V gene TRBV28; 8 bases fit TRBD2. The V gene's germline CDR1 is MDHEN and CDR2 SYDVKM. This CDR3 has 15 amino acids. V shed 8 bases and J 4 bases; nucleotides not matched to a gene: 12. CDR3 amino acids: CASRASLAGGETQYF. The CDR3 DNA reads as TGTGCCAGCCGAGCCTCGCTAGCGGGCGGAGAGACCCAGTACTTC.

This chain joins TRBV6-2 or TRBV6-3 and TRBJ1-2; D is uncertain. CDR1 is MNHEY and CDR2 is SVGEGT in the germline V gene. V lost 2 bases, J lost 6 bases, and 7 bases lay in between. The CDR3 sequence is 12 residues long. The CDR3 loop reads CASSYPENGYTF. CDR3 bases: TGTGCCAGCAGTTACCCCGAGAATGGCTACACCTTC.

In its sample, this clonotype was seen many times. The J gene is TRBJ2-1, the V gene TRBV27; 8 bases are shared with TRBD1. The CDR3 is 15 residues long. Germline trimming cut 6 bases from V and 2 bases from J; bases unmatched to any gene: 6. Germline assignment: CDR1 MNHEY and CDR2 SMNVEV (reference sequence). The CDR3 sequence is CASRPGQGTYNEQFF. The CDR3 bases are TGTGCCAGCAGGCCCGGACAGGGTACCTACAATGAGCAGTTCTTC.

The sample holds a few counts of this clonotype. The rearrangement uses TRBV20-1 and TRBJ1-3; perhaps TRBD1 as D (6 bases). Trimming shortened V by 7 bases and J by 3 bases, and 13 bases separated the two germline ends. CDR3 length: 13 amino acids. Looked up from germline, CDR1 is DFQATT and CDR2 is SNEGSKA (reference sequence). CDR3 sequence: CSGTGFDGNTIYF. Written as DNA, the CDR3 is TGCAGTGGCACAGGGTTTGATGGAAACACCATATATTTT.

This chain joins TRBV5-8 and TRBJ1-5; D remains ambiguous. With 3 bases removed from V and 0 bases from J, the gap between germline ends came to 16 bases. The CDR3 totals 17 residues. Germline assignment: CDR1 SGHTS and CDR2 YDEGEE. CDR3 bases: TGTGCCAGCAGCTACCATTGGCAGACCTATAGCAATCAGCCCCAGCATTTT. Translated: CASSYHWQTYSNQPQHF. Based on the CDR3 plus reference TRBV5-8 and TRBJ1-5, the full variable domain is EAGVTQSPTHLIKTRGQQATLRCSPISGHTSVYWYQQALGLGLQFLLWYDEGEERNRGNFPPRFSGRQFPNYSSELNVNALELEDSALYLCASSYHWQTYSNQPQHFGDGTRLSIL.

This clonotype was seen a handful of times. The chain couples TRBV6-2 or TRBV6-3 to TRBJ2-7, with 11 positions matching TRBD2. The V gene's germline CDR1 is MNHEY and CDR2 SVGEGT. The CDR3 contains 13 residues. Trimming removed 8 bases from V and 4 bases from J; junction bases left unmatched: 4. The CDR3 DNA reads TGTGCCAGCGTACCTAGCGGGGGGTACGAGCAGTACTTC. Protein: CASVPSGGYEQYF.

This clonotype appeared a few times. V and J are TRBV6-1 and TRBJ2-1, with TRBD2 identical over 9 bases. CDR3 length: 13 amino acids. In germline, CDR1 is MNHNS, CDR2 SASEGT. Trimming at V came to 8 bases and at J to 9 bases, leaving 8 bases not matched to a gene. As DNA, the CDR3 is TGTGCCAGCCAGGACTGGCGGGGGGGTGAGCAGTTCTTC. It yields the protein CASQDWRGGEQFF.

This CDR3 is CASSLGRSEQFF. CDR3 in DNA: TGTGCCAGCAGTTTAGGCAGGAGCGAGCAGTTCTTC. V usage is TRBV12-3 or TRBV12-4 and J usage is TRBJ2-1; D call uncertain. The CDR3 length is 12 residues. Between the trimmed V and J ends, which lost 1 base and 10 bases, there was a span of 8 bases.

In its sample, this clonotype was seen a few times. The chain couples TRBV3-1 to TRBJ2-7; the D is unclear. V shed 0 bases and J shed 7 bases, with 16 bases lying between them. CDR3 length: 15 residues. The V gene's germline CDR1 is LGHDT and CDR2 YNNKEL (reference sequence). CDR3 nucleotides: TGTGCCAGCAGCCAAGATCCCCCCCCGCTTGGGGAGCAGTACTTC. The encoded protein is CASSQDPPPLGEQYF.

The rearrangement joins TRBV7-9 to TRBJ2-2; 8 positions agree with TRBD2. The length of the CDR3 is 17 residues. CDR1 and CDR2 (germline): SEHNR, FQNEAQ (reference sequence). The V segment lost 6 bases and the J segment 0 bases; nucleotides outside the gene matches: 9. The CDR3, as DNA: TGTGCCAGCAGATCTAGCGGGCGAACCGCGAACACCGGGGAGCTGTTTTTT. Protein: CASRSSGRTANTGELFF.

This clonotype was seen more than once but under ten times. This rearrangement joins TRBV5-1 to TRBJ2-1; no definite D call. CDR1 and CDR2 (germline): SGHRS, YFSETQ. CDR3 length: 15 amino acids. V was cut by 2 bases and J by 7 bases, with 16 bases left in between. In nucleotides, the CDR3 is TGCGCCAGCAGCTTCGGCGGTTCCACTGCAAATGAGCAGTTCTTC. Its translation: CASSFGGSTANEQFF.

In this sample, this clonotype turned up a few times. The chain is built from TRBV5-4 and TRBJ2-5, with D perhaps assigned TRBD1 or TRBD2 (6 bases each). Trimming removed 4 bases at V and 4 bases at J, with 14 bases between. Germline assignment: CDR1 SGHNT and CDR2 YYREEE (reference sequence). The CDR3 totals 14 residues. This CDR3 is CASSQGTRPETQYF. The CDR3 DNA reads as TGTGCCAGCAGCCAGGGGACTCGCCCAGAGACCCAGTACTTC.

In its sample, this clonotype was seen a few times. The chain employs TRBV12-3 or TRBV12-4 and TRBJ2-7; D may be TRBD2 (6 bases). V dropped 6 bases and J dropped 0 bases, with 12 bases sitting between them. The CDR3 is 14 residues long. The CDR3 region has the DNA TGTGCCAGCAGGGGGGGACGGGTCTCCTACGAGCAGTACTTC. It specifies CASRGGRVSYEQYF.

This clonotype appeared many times. This rearrangement joins TRBV9 to TRBJ2-1; possible D gene TRBD2, 6 bases. The CDR3 consists of 15 residues. V lost 4 bases, J lost 3 bases, and 14 bases lay in between. Germline assignment: CDR1 SGDLS and CDR2 YYNGEE. CDR3 residues: CASSSGTSIYNEQFF. The CDR3 DNA is TGTGCCAGCAGCTCTGGCACTAGCATCTACAATGAGCAGTTCTTC.